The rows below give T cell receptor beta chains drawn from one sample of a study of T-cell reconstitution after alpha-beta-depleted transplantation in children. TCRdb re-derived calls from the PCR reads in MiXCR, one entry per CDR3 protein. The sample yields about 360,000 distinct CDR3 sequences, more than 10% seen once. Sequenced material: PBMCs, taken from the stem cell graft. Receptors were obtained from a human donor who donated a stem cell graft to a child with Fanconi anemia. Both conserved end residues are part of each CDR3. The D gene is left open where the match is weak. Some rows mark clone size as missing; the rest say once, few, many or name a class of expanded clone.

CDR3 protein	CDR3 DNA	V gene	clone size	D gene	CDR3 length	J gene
CASSQAGTLNQPQHF	TGTGCCAGCAGCCAAGCAGGGACTCTCAATCAGCCCCAGCATTTT	TRBV3-1	NA	NA	15	TRBJ1-5
CSAPLTSGGVGETQYF	TGCAGTGCTCCACTGACTAGCGGGGGTGTCGGAGAGACCCAGTACTTC	TRBV20-1	NA	TRBD2	16	TRBJ2-5
CASSGGQGRGTDTQYF	TGTGCCAGCAGCGGGGGACAGGGGAGGGGCACAGATACGCAGTATTTT	TRBV11-2	NA	TRBD1	16	TRBJ2-3
CASSLDGRRGANVLTF	TGTGCCAGCAGCTTAGATGGACGGAGGGGGGCCAACGTCCTGACTTTC	TRBV11-3	few	NA	16	TRBJ2-6
CASSFLTGKYNSPLHF	TGTGCCAGCAGTTTCCTGACAGGGAAATATAATTCACCCCTCCACTTT	TRBV27	NA	TRBD1	16	TRBJ1-6
CASSLLGARTGELFF	TGTGCCAGCAGTTTGCTGGGAGCCCGGACCGGGGAGCTGTTTTTT	TRBV12-3/TRBV12-4	NA	NA	15	TRBJ2-2
CASSYLDETQYF	TGTGCCAGCAGCTACCTGGATGAGACCCAGTACTTC	TRBV7-2	many	NA	12	TRBJ2-5
CASSSRTGAVTEAFF	TGTGCCAGCAGCTCCCGGACAGGGGCGGTCACTGAAGCTTTCTTT	TRBV7-9	NA	TRBD1	15	TRBJ1-1
CASSYSGNSFTEAFF	TGTGCCAGCAGTTACTCCGGGAATTCTTTCACTGAAGCTTTCTTT	TRBV12-3/TRBV12-4	NA	NA	15	TRBJ1-1
CASSLDAGAGGTEAFF	TGCGCCAGCAGCTTGGACGCCGGGGCCGGGGGTACTGAAGCTTTCTTT	TRBV5-1	many	NA	16	TRBJ1-1
CSALRLAASTDTQYF	TGCAGTGCTCTACGACTAGCGGCTAGCACAGATACGCAGTATTTT	TRBV20-1	few	TRBD2	15	TRBJ2-3
CASSVLSGGGTDTQYF	TGTGCCAGCAGCGTCCTTAGCGGGGGCGGCACAGATACGCAGTATTTT	TRBV9	many	TRBD2	16	TRBJ2-3
CASSYAGGRYGYTF	TGTGCCAGCAGTTACGCCGGGGGGCGATATGGCTACACCTTC	TRBV6-2/TRBV6-3	NA	NA	14	TRBJ1-2
CASSAGTVGELFF	TGCGCCAGCAGCGCCGGGACAGTCGGGGAGCTGTTTTTT	TRBV5-1	NA	TRBD1	13	TRBJ2-2
CATRTVGYTF	TGTGCCACACGGACGGTCGGCTACACCTTC	TRBV21-1	few	NA	10	TRBJ1-2
CSARAVTGELFF	TGCAGTGCTAGAGCCGTGACCGGGGAGCTGTTTTTT	TRBV20-1	NA	NA	12	TRBJ2-2
CSARRGTGGNTIYF	TGCAGTGCTAGACGAGGGACAGGAGGAAACACCATATATTTT	TRBV20-1	few	TRBD1	14	TRBJ1-3